The sample holds a few counts of the clone carrying this TCR beta chain. Source study methods: Nucleated cell counts were estimated from reference gene primer amplification. Here immunoSEQ multiplex PCR was the method, and the copy in TCRdb shows in-frame clones only, minus some. V and J calls and clone size are as listed in that table; D and trimming were resolved from the DNA. Counted here are about 150,000 clones, around four fifths occurring once; the ten biggest clones make up approximately 8.1%. The CDR3 has 13 residues. Germline values: CDR1 ENHRY, CDR2 SYGVKD. With 11 bases clipped from V and 5 bases from J, the junction kept 7 bases outside the gene matches. This sample was taken from a study of blood T cell repertoires in COVID-19.

The sequencing sample was made of peripheral blood. The receptor comes from a woman of 80 years or more with COVID-19, enrolled during active disease. The chain recombines TRBV10-3 with TRBJ2-2, with 8 bases that match TRBD1. CDR3 in amino acids: CAVQGEDTGELFF. As DNA, the CDR3 is TGTGCCGTACAGGGGGAAGATACCGGGGAGCTGTTTTTT.